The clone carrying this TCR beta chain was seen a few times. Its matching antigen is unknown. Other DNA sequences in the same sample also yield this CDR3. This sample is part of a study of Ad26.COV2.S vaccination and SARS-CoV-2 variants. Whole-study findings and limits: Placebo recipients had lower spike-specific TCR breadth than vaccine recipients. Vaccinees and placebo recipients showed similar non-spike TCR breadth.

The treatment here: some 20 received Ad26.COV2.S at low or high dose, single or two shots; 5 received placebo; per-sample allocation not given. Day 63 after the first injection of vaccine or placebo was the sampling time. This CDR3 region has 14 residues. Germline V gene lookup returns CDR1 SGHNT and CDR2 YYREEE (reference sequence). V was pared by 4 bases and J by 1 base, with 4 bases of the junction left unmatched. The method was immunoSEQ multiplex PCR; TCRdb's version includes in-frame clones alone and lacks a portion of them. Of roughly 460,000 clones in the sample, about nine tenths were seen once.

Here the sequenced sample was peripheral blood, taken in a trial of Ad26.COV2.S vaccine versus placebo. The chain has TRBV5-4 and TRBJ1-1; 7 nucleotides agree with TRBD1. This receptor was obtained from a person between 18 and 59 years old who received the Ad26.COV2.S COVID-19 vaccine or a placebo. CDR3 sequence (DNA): TGTGCCAGCAGCATTGACAGGGCGAACACTGAAGCTTTCTTT. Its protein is CASSIDRANTEAFF.